This T cell receptor beta chain was sequenced in a study of OX40 agonist ivuxolimab in advanced cancers. Study as a whole: Patients in the trial were receiving intravenous ivuxolimab every 2 weeks, at doses of 0.01 to 10 mg/kg. Study observations and caveats: CD4+ T cells averaged fewer expanded clones than CD8+ T cells.

A remark on this clone: Antigen: not known.

Samples were taken at baseline and on day 1 of cycles 4 and 7. Generated by immunoSEQ multiplex PCR, the TCRdb table keeps only in-frame clones and is missing some. The table records approximately 77,000 clones, over 80% of them present only once. V trimming: 4 bases; J trimming: 8 bases; junction bases outside the gene matches: 18. This CDR3 region has 18 residues. CDR1 is LGHNA, CDR2 YSLEER, per germline. This TCR was recovered from an adult with an advanced solid tumor such as melanoma, head and neck, liver or kidney cancer. Source: CD4+ or CD8+ T cells sorted from blood, taken in a trial of the OX40 agonist ivuxolimab. The chain combines TRBV4-3 with TRBJ2-1; 9 nucleotides align to TRBD2. This CDR3 is CASSLRMGGRALLHEQFF. CDR3 in DNA: TGCGCCAGCAGCCTCCGGATGGGCGGGAGGGCCCTACTCCATGAGCAGTTCTTC.